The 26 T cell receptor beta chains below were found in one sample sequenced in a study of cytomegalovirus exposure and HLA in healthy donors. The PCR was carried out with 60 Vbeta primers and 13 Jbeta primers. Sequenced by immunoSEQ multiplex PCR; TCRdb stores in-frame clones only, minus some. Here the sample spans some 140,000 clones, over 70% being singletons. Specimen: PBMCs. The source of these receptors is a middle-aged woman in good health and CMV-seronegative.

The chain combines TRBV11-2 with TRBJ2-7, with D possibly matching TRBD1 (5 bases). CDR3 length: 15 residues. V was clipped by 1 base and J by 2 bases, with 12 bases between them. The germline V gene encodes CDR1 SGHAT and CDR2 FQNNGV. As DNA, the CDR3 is TGTGCCAGCAGCTTAGGGGGCTTACCCCCCTACGAGCAGTACTTC. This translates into CASSLGGLPPYEQYF.

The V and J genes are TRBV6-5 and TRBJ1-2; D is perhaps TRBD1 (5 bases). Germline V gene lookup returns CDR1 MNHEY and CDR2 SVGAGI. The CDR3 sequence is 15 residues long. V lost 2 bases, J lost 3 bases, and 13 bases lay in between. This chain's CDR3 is CASSYQGAGYYGYTF. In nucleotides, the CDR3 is TGTGCCAGCAGTTACCAGGGCGCAGGGTACTATGGCTACACCTTC.

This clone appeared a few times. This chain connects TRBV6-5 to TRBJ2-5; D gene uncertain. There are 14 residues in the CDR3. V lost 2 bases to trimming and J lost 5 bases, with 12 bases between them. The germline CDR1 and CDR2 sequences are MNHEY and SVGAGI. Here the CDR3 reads CASSYEASFETQYF. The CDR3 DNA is TGTGCCAGCAGTTACGAGGCCAGCTTCGAGACCCAGTACTTC.

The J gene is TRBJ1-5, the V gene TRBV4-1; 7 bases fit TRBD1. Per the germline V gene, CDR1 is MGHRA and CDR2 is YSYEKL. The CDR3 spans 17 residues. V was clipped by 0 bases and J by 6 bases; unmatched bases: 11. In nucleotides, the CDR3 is TGCGCCAGCAGCCAAGATGAGACAGGGCTGCAGGGTCAGCCCCAGCATTTT. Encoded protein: CASSQDETGLQGQPQHF.

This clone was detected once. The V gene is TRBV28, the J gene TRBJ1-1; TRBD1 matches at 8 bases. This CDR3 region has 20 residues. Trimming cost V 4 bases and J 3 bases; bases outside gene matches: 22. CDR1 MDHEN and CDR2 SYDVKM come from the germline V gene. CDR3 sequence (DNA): TGTGCCAGCAGTTCCTCCAGCTCGAGCTACCAGGGGGCGCCTTACACTGAAGCTTTCTTT. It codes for CASSSSSSSYQGAPYTEAFF.

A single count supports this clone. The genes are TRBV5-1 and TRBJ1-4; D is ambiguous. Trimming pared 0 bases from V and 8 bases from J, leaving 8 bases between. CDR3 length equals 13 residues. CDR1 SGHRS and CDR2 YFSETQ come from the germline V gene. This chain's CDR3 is CASSLDNAEKLFF. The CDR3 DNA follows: TGCGCCAGCAGCTTGGACAACGCCGAAAAACTGTTTTTT.

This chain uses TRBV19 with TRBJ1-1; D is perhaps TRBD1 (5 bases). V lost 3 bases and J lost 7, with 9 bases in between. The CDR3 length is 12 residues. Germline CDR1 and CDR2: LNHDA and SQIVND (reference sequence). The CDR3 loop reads CASSIFGGEAFF. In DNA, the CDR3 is TGTGCCAGTAGTATTTTCGGGGGTGAAGCTTTCTTT.

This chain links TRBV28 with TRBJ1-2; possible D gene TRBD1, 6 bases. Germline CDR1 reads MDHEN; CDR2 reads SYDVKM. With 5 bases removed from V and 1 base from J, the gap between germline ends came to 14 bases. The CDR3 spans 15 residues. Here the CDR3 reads CASSTGLGFNYGYTF. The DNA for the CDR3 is TGTGCCAGCAGTACAGGGCTGGGGTTTAACTATGGCTACACCTTC.

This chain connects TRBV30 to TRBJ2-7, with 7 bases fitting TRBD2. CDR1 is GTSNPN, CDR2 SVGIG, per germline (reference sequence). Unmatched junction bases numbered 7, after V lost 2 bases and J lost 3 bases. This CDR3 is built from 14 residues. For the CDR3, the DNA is TGTGCCTGGAGTCTTGAAGCGGGGAACTACGAGCAGTACTTC. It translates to CAWSLEAGNYEQYF.

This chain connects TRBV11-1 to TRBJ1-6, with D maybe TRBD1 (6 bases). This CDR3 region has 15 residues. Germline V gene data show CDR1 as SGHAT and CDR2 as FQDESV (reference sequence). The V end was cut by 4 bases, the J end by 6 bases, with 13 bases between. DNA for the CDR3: TGTGCCAGCAGCTCAAAGGACAGCCGTAATTCACCCCTCCACTTT. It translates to CASSSKDSRNSPLHF.

CDR3 sequence (DNA): TGCGCCAGCAGCTTGGTGGGACAGACGAACACTGAAGCTTTCTTT. Amino acids: CASSLVGQTNTEAFF. V gene TRBV5-1 combines with J gene TRBJ1-1; 7 bases map to TRBD1. Per germline, CDR1 SGHRS and CDR2 YFSETQ. Trimming at V came to 0 bases and at J to 1 base, leaving 3 bases not matched to a gene. The CDR3 covers 15 residues.

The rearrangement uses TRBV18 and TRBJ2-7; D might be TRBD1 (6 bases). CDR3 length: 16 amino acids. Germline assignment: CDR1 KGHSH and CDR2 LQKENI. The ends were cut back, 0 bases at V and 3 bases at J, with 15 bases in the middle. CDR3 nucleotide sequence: TGTGCCAGCTCACCACCGTCAGGGGCCTCGAGCTACGAGCAGTACTTC. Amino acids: CASSPPSGASSYEQYF.

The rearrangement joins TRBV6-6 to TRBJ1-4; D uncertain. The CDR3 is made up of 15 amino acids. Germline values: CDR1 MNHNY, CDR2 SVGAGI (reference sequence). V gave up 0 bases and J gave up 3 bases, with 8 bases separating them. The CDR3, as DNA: TGTGCCAGCAGTTACTCTGGGCAACCTAATGAAAAACTGTTTTTT. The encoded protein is CASSYSGQPNEKLFF.

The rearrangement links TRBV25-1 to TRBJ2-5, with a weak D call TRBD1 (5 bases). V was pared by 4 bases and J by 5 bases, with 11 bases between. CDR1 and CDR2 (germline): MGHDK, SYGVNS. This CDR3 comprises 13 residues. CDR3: CASSVPGRETQYF. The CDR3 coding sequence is TGTGCCAGCAGTGTCCCAGGGCGGGAGACCCAGTACTTC.

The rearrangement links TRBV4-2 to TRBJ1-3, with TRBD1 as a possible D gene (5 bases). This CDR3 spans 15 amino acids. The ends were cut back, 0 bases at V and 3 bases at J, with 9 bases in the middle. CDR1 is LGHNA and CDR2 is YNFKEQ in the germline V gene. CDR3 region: CASSQERGSGNTIYF. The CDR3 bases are TGTGCCAGCAGCCAAGAACGGGGGAGTGGAAACACCATATATTTT.

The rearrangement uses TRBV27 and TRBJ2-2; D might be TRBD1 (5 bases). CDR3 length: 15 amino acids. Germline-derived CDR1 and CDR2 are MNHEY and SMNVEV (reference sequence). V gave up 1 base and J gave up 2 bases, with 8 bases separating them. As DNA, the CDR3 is TGTGCCAGCAGTTTATGGCAGGGTAACACCGGGGAGCTGTTTTTT. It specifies CASSLWQGNTGELFF.

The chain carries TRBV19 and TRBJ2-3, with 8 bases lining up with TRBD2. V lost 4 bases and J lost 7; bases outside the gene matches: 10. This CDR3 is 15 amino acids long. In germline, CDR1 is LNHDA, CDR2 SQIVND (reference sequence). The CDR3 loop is CASSTMTSAGNTQYF. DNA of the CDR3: TGTGCCAGTAGTACCATGACTAGCGCGGGGAATACGCAGTATTTT.

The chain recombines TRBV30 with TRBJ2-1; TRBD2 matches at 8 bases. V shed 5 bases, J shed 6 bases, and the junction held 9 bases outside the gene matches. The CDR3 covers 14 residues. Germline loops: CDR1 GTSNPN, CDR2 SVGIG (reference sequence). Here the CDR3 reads CAWGSGAGFNEQFF. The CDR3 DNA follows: TGTGCCTGGGGTAGCGGGGCAGGCTTCAATGAGCAGTTCTTC.

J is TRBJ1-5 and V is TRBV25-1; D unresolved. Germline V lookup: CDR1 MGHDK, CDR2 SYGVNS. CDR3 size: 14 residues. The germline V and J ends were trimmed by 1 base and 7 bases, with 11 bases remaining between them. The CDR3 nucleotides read TGTGCCAGCAGTGAATTCGGGGAAGGGCAGCCCCAGCATTTT. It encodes CASSEFGEGQPQHF.

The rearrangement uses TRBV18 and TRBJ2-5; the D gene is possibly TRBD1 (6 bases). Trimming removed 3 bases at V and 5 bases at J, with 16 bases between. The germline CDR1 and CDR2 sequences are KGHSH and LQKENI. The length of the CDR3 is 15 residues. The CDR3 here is CASSPFEGTLETQYF. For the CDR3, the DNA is TGTGCCAGCTCACCTTTTGAGGGGACATTGGAGACCCAGTACTTC.

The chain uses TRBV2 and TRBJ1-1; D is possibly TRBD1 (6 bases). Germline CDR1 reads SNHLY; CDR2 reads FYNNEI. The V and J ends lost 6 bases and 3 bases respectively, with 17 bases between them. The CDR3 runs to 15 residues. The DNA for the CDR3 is TGTGCCAGCAGCCTAACAGGGCATGGAGACACTGAAGCTTTCTTT. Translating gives CASSLTGHGDTEAFF.

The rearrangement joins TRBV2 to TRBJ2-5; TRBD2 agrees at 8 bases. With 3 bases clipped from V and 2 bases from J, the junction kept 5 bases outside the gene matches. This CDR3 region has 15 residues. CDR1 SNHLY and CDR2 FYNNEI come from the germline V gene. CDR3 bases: TGTGCCAGCAGTGATGTTTCGGGGGGGCAAGAGACCCAGTACTTC. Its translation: CASSDVSGGQETQYF.

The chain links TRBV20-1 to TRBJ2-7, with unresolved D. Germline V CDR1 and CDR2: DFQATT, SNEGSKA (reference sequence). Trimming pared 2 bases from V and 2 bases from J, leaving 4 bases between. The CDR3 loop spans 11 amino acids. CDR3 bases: TGCAGTGCTAGACAGGCCTACGAGCAGTACTTC. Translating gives CSARQAYEQYF.

CDR3 protein: CASSYGTGVGGYTF. CDR3 nucleotides: TGTGCCAGCAGCTACGGGACAGGGGTTGGTGGCTACACCTTC. The chain uses TRBV7-9 and TRBJ1-2; 10 bases line up with TRBD1. The CDR3 runs 14 residues. Trimming took 4 bases from V and 7 from J; bases not matched to a gene: 6. From germline, CDR1 is SEHNR and CDR2 FQNEAQ (reference sequence).

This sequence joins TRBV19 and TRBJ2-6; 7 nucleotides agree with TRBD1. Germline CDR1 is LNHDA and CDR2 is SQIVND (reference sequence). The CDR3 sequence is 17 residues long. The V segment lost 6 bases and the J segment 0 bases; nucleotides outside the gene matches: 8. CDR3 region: CASRKQGISSGANVLTF. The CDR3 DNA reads TGTGCCAGTAGAAAACAGGGGATAAGCTCTGGGGCCAACGTCCTGACTTTC.

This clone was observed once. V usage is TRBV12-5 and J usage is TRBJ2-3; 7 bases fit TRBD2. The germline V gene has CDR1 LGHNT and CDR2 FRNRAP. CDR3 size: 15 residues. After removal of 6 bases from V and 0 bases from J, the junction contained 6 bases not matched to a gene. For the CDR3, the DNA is TGTGCTAGTGGATCAGCGGGACTTAGCACAGATACGCAGTATTTT. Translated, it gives CASGSAGLSTDTQYF.